This T cell receptor beta chain was recorded in a study of PD-L1 blockade in urothelial cancer. Study at large: Males with bladder-origin urothelial cancer constituted most of the roughly 29 patients. Prior exposure to chemotherapy in patients amounted to 0 to 3 regimens received.

Every PCR received spiked-in synthetic TCR analog templates. Sequenced by immunoSEQ multiplex PCR; TCRdb stores in-frame clones only, minus some. Among roughly 100,000 clones, around 78% were seen once, and the ten largest hold roughly 8%. Germline trimming cut 2 bases from V and 4 bases from J; bases unmatched to any gene: 3. Germline V gene lookup returns CDR1 MNHEY and CDR2 SVGAGI. The CDR3 length is 15 residues. To note about this clone: The target antigen is unknown.

Points from the study as a whole: Expansion of tumor-associated blood clones at 3 weeks was greater in durable-benefit patients.

Specified time point: peripheral blood 6 weeks after treatment start. The clonotype was recovered from a man between 70 and 80 years old with urothelial cancer. This chain links TRBV6-5 with TRBJ2-3; 10 nucleotides align to TRBD2. The sample in question was PBMCs, obtained around atezolizumab (anti-PD-L1) treatment. The CDR3 loop is CASSYASGSSDTQYF. CDR3 DNA sequence: TGTGCCAGCAGTTACGCTAGCGGGAGCTCAGATACGCAGTATTTT.